One and the same sample provided the 5 T cell receptor beta chains below, sequenced in a study of patients and donors after allogeneic stem cell transplantation. TCRdb re-called the RT-PCR reads through MiXCR, storing one row per CDR3 protein. The table has roughly 880,000 distinct CDR3 sequences, about 20% seen once; the top ten hold around 6%. Sequenced material: blood, either unsorted or a sorted T cell fraction (not recorded which). Receptors originate from a human donor who was either an allogeneic HSCT recipient or a stem cell or donor lymphocyte infusion donor (not recorded which). It is not recorded whose cells these are; they may come from a transplant donor.

This clonotype was seen a handful of times. The CDR3 bases are TGTGCCAGCAGCACCGGGACAGGGGCAAGGGACAGCTACAATGAGCAGTTCTTC. Residues: CASSTGTGARDSYNEQFF. The rearrangement joins TRBV11-1 to TRBJ2-1; TRBD1 matches 10 bases. The germline V gene encodes CDR1 SGHAT and CDR2 FQDESV (reference sequence). The CDR3 spans 18 residues. Germline trimming cut 5 bases from V and 3 bases from J; bases unmatched to any gene: 13.

Many counts were recorded for this clonotype. The V call is TRBV12-3 or TRBV12-4, the J call TRBJ2-7, with 8 bases aligning to TRBD2. The J segment lost 0 bases and the V segment lost 3 bases, leaving 4 bases of the junction unmatched. The CDR3 spans 15 residues. The CDR3: CASSFGGGPSYEQYF. CDR3 nucleotide sequence: TGTGCCAGCAGTTTCGGCGGGGGGCCCTCCTACGAGCAGTACTTC.

This clonotype was picked up many times. V and J are TRBV15 and TRBJ2-7; D gene unclear. CDR3 length: 15 amino acids. The germline CDR1 and CDR2 sequences are LNHNV and YYDKDF (reference sequence). V lost 0 bases to trimming and J lost 3 bases, with 12 bases between them. The CDR3 DNA is TGTGCCACCAGCAGAGATTCAGGCAGATACTACGAGCAGTACTTC. This gives the protein CATSRDSGRYYEQYF.

V gene TRBV20-1 combines with J gene TRBJ2-1; 8 bases match TRBD2. CDR1 and CDR2 from the germline V gene are DFQATT and SNEGSKA (reference sequence). V lost 5 bases and J lost 5; bases outside the gene matches: 5. CDR3 length equals 13 residues. CDR3 region: CSAVPGGNNEQFF. DNA of the CDR3: TGCAGTGCTGTCCCGGGGGGGAACAATGAGCAGTTCTTC.

This chain links TRBV7-2 with TRBJ2-1, with D possibly matching TRBD2 (5 bases). CDR3 size: 15 residues. Germline lookup yields CDR1 SGHTA and CDR2 FQGNSA. V was shortened by 3 bases and J by 0 bases, with 9 bases between the two germline ends. Here the CDR3 reads CASSFLGSSYNEQFF. The CDR3 DNA follows: TGTGCCAGCAGCTTTTTGGGGAGCTCCTACAATGAGCAGTTCTTC.